This T cell receptor beta chain stems from a study of CD8 T cells in ankylosing spondylitis. About this clonotype itself: The antigen is unknown.

Whole-study findings and limits: Disease-linked clones reportedly showed significant enrichment in matched ankylosing spondylitis synovial fluid.

TCRdb reprocessed the 5' RACE reads via MiXCR and lists one record per CDR3 protein. The sample carries about 140,000 distinct CDR3 sequences, about 6.7% recorded once. The J segment lost 4 bases and the V segment lost 1 base, leaving 0 bases of the junction unmatched. The germline gives CDR1 LNHNV, CDR2 YYDKDF (reference sequence). This CDR3 has 14 amino acids. V and J are TRBV15 and TRBJ1-2; 10 nucleotides match TRBD1. The TCR comes from a female donor with ankylosing spondylitis or in good health (not recorded which). The sequencing input was blood, either unsorted or a sorted T cell fraction (not recorded which). This CDR3 is CATSRGDRGYGYTF. CDR3 in DNA: TGTGCCACCAGCAGAGGGGACAGGGGCTATGGCTACACCTTC.